This TCR beta chain originates from a study of cytomegalovirus exposure and HLA in healthy donors. Study outcomes and limitations: Cytomegalovirus association was assigned to approximately 160 TCR beta chains. Some 17,000 TCR beta sequences were associated with HLA alleles at 0.05 false discovery rate in a later analysis. No immune exposure information besides CMV serostatus was available.

Comment on this clone: Its antigen is undetermined.

The ends lost 11 bases at V and 8 bases at J; junction bases unmatched: 10. The CDR3 is 13 amino acids. Germline CDR1 LNHDA, CDR2 SQIVND (reference sequence). Both 60 Vbeta primers and 13 Jbeta primers went into the PCR. Here immunoSEQ multiplex PCR was the method, and the copy in TCRdb shows in-frame clones only, minus some. This repertoire shows 130,000 to 150,000 clones, approximately 80% found once; its top ten account for roughly 4%. The V gene is TRBV19, the J gene TRBJ1-1; 11 bases agree with TRBD1. Sample: PBMCs. This clonotype was sampled from a woman in her 40s in good health and CMV-seropositive. The DNA for the CDR3 is TGTGCCTCCTCATCCGGGACAGGGGGGGAAGCTTTCTTT. Translating it yields CASSSGTGGEAFF. Supplemented by reference TRBV19 and TRBJ1-1, the full variable domain reads DGGITQSPKYLFRKEGQNVTLSCEQNLNHDAMYWYRQDPGQGLRLIYYSQIVNDFQKGDIAEGYSVSREKKESFPLTVTSAQKNPTAFYLCASSSGTGGEAFFGQGTRLTVV.